Presented here are 14 T cell receptor beta chains from one specimen sequenced in a study of cytomegalovirus exposure and HLA in healthy donors. Sequencing used immunoSEQ multiplex PCR; TCRdb keeps in-frame clones, though not all of them. This sample has about 200,000 clones; around 88% occur once, and the top ten carry over 2.5%. The sequencing input was PBMCs. These receptors were taken from a woman aged 18-35 years in good health and CMV-seronegative.

The chain employs TRBV7-9 and TRBJ2-1; D not resolved. Deletions cut 1 base from V and 7 bases from J, with 11 bases between. CDR1 and CDR2 (germline): SEHNR, FQNEAQ (reference sequence). The CDR3 extends over 14 amino acids. CDR3 in DNA: TGTGCCAGCAGCTTAGATACAGCCGTTAATGAGCAGTTCTTC. It codes for CASSLDTAVNEQFF.

This chain connects TRBV5-1 to TRBJ2-1; 14 bases are a match to TRBD2. The CDR3 consists of 17 residues. The ends lost 2 bases at V and 8 bases at J; junction bases unmatched: 9. The germline V gene encodes CDR1 SGHRS and CDR2 YFSETQ. The CDR3 DNA is TGCGCCAGCAGCTTTGGGGCGGGGACTAGCGGGAGCCATGAGCAGTTCTTC. Translation: CASSFGAGTSGSHEQFF.

This chain uses TRBV6-5 with TRBJ1-3, with D hard to call. Trimming removed 5 bases from V and 7 bases from J, with 12 bases in between. The CDR3 is 13 amino acids. Per germline, CDR1 MNHEY and CDR2 SVGAGI. The CDR3 spells CASSENGINTIYF. Written as DNA, the CDR3 is TGTGCCAGCAGTGAAAACGGTATCAACACCATATATTTT.

V usage is TRBV4-2 and J usage is TRBJ2-1; D may be TRBD2 (5 bases). Germline assignment: CDR1 LGHNA and CDR2 YNFKEQ. V was shortened by 0 bases and J by 8 bases, with 17 bases between the two germline ends. The CDR3 runs to 16 residues. CDR3 residues: CASSQEGGYEGDEQFF. CDR3 bases: TGTGCCAGCAGCCAAGAAGGCGGTTATGAGGGAGATGAGCAGTTCTTC.

This clone was observed a few times. The chain employs TRBV7-8 and TRBJ1-1; 9 nucleotides match TRBD1. With 5 bases clipped from V and 3 bases from J, the junction kept 10 bases outside the gene matches. Germline loops: CDR1 SGHVS, CDR2 FQNEAQ. The length of the CDR3 is 16 residues. The CDR3 DNA follows: TGTGCCAGCAGCGCCAAGACAGGGGGTTGGGACACTGAAGCTTTCTTT. This encodes CASSAKTGGWDTEAFF.

The rearrangement links TRBV25-1 to TRBJ1-4; weak D call: TRBD1 (5 bases). The CDR3 contains 17 residues. V dropped 1 base and J dropped 0 bases, with 12 bases sitting between them. The germline gives CDR1 MGHDK, CDR2 SYGVNS. This CDR3 is CASSEWGGHATNEKLFF. In nucleotides, the CDR3 is TGTGCCAGCAGTGAATGGGGAGGACACGCAACTAATGAAAAACTGTTTTTT.

This chain connects TRBV27 to TRBJ1-5; D not certain. From germline, CDR1 is MNHEY and CDR2 SMNVEV (reference sequence). Between the trimmed V and J ends, which lost 2 bases and 3 bases, there was a span of 8 bases. This CDR3 spans 14 amino acids. The CDR3 DNA reads TGTGCCAGCAGTTTAGGGCAGCCCAATCAGCCCCAGCATTTT. Protein sequence: CASSLGQPNQPQHF.

This chain connects TRBV7-8 to TRBJ2-7; weak D call: TRBD1 (5 bases). V lost 2 bases and J 3 bases, leaving 11 bases between the germline ends. Germline assignment: CDR1 SGHVS and CDR2 FQNEAQ. The CDR3 covers 14 residues. The CDR3 sequence: CASSLLDRDYEQYF. CDR3 sequence (DNA): TGTGCCAGCAGCTTACTCGACAGAGACTACGAGCAGTACTTC.

The genes are TRBV5-1 and TRBJ1-1; tentatively, D is TRBD1 (6 bases). The CDR3 totals 13 residues. V was shortened by 0 bases and J by 10 bases, with 13 bases between the two germline ends. Per the germline V gene, CDR1 is SGHRS and CDR2 is YFSETQ. CDR3 sequence: CASSLEGESGAFF. The CDR3 nucleotides read TGCGCCAGCAGCTTGGAGGGGGAATCCGGAGCTTTCTTT.

This clone was seen once. The J gene is TRBJ2-7, the V gene TRBV15; no firm D call. This CDR3 has 14 amino acids. Trimming cost V 3 bases and J 3 bases, with 12 bases left between them. Germline CDR1 reads LNHNV; CDR2 reads YYDKDF (reference sequence). CDR3 residues: CATSRVPSYYEQYF. The CDR3 nucleotides are TGTGCCACCAGCAGGGTCCCCAGTTACTACGAGCAGTACTTC.

The J gene is TRBJ1-2, the V gene TRBV9, with D possibly matching TRBD1 (5 bases). This CDR3 has 13 amino acids. Trimming cost V 7 bases and J 0 bases, with 10 bases left between them. The germline V gene encodes CDR1 SGDLS and CDR2 YYNGEE. The CDR3 loop is CASQTAANYGYTF. In nucleotides, the CDR3 is TGTGCCAGCCAGACAGCTGCTAACTATGGCTACACCTTC. The full variable domain, rest sourced from reference TRBV9 and TRBJ1-2, is DSGVTQTPKHLITATGQRVTLRCSPRSGDLSVYWYQQSLDQGLQFLIQYYNGEERAKGNILERFSAQQFPDLHSELNLSSLELGDSALYFCASQTAANYGYTFGSGTRLTVV.

CDR3 sequence: CASSFGLASSSYNEQFF. The CDR3 coding sequence is TGTGCCAGCAGCTTTGGACTAGCGTCGAGCTCCTACAATGAGCAGTTCTTC. The J gene is TRBJ2-1, the V gene TRBV5-6; 9 bases agree with TRBD2. From germline, CDR1 is SGHDT and CDR2 YYEEEE. The CDR3 extends over 17 amino acids. V shed 2 bases, J shed 0 bases, and the junction held 6 bases outside the gene matches.

This chain links TRBV18 with TRBJ2-7, with 9 nucleotides matching TRBD2. The junction had 9 bases not matched to a gene; V was cut back by 3 bases and J by 9 bases. CDR3 length equals 14 residues. Germline CDR1 and CDR2: KGHSH and LQKENI. In DNA, the CDR3 is TGTGCCAGCTCACCCGCCGGTGCGGGAGGGGGGCAGTACTTC. It translates to CASSPAGAGGGQYF.

The V call is TRBV4-1, the J call TRBJ2-5; TRBD2 agrees at 13 bases. Germline-derived CDR1 and CDR2 are MGHRA and YSYEKL. The V gene end was trimmed by 6 bases and the J gene end by 0 bases; junction bases not matched to a gene: 16. The CDR3 is 20 amino acids. DNA of the CDR3: TGCGCCAGCAGTCCGACCCTTTTGACTAGCGGGAGGAGACACCAAGAGACCCAGTACTTC. Protein sequence: CASSPTLLTSGRRHQETQYF.